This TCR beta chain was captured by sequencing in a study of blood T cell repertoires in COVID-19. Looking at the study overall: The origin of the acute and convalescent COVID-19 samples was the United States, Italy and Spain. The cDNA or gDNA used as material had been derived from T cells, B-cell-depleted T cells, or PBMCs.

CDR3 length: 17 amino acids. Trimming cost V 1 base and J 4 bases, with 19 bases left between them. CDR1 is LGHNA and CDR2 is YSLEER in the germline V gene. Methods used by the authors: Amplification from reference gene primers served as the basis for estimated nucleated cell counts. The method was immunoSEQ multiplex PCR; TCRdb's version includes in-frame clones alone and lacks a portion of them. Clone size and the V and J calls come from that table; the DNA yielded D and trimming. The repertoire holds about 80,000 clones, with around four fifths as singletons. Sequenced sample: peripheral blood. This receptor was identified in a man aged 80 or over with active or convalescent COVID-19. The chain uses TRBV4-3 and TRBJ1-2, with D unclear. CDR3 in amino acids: CASSQGLTAGFIYGYTF. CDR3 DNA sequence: TGCGCCAGCAGCCAAGGTCTCACAGCAGGATTTATCTATGGCTACACCTTC.